This is a list of T cell receptor beta chains from one sample in a study of regulatory T cells in long-lasting Graves disease. TCRdb independently ran MiXCR on the multiplex PCR reads; one entry per CDR3 protein. The table records roughly 430,000 distinct CDR3 sequences, around 20% of them present only once. Material: peripheral blood mononuclear cells (PBMCs), obtained when the disease was refractory, from a patient treated with antithyroid drugs. Receptors were obtained from a female donor with Graves disease. Both conserved end residues are part of each CDR3. Each record gives: CDR3 protein, CDR3 DNA, clone size, D gene, V gene, J gene. A D gene is named only where the DNA matches it firmly. Size is omitted from some rows. Given values are once, few, many or a class for expanded clones.

CDR3aa: CSARGGTGGSGANVLTF
CDR3nt: TGCAGTGCTAGAGGAGGGACAGGGGGCTCTGGGGCCAACGTCCTGACTTTC
abundance: -
d_gene: TRBD1
v_gene: TRBV20-1
j_gene: TRBJ2-6

CDR3aa: CASSLAGGQKSYEQYF
CDR3nt: TGCGCCAGCAGCTTGGCTGGGGGACAGAAATCCTACGAGCAGTACTTC
abundance: few
d_gene: TRBD1
v_gene: TRBV5-1
j_gene: TRBJ2-7

CDR3aa: CASSLGQGEDEAFF
CDR3nt: TGTGCCAGCAGCTTAGGCCAGGGGGAGGATGAAGCTTTCTTT
abundance: few
d_gene: TRBD1
v_gene: TRBV7-9
j_gene: TRBJ1-1

CDR3aa: CSVEGTEGQTAYEQYF
CDR3nt: TGCAGCGTTGAGGGGACGGAAGGACAGACCGCCTACGAGCAGTACTTC
abundance: -
d_gene: -
v_gene: TRBV29-1
j_gene: TRBJ2-7

CDR3aa: CASSPGTGGPLGETQYF
CDR3nt: TGTGCCAGCAGTCCCGGGACAGGGGGCCCCCTGGGTGAGACCCAGTACTTC
abundance: many
d_gene: TRBD1
v_gene: TRBV12-3/TRBV12-4
j_gene: TRBJ2-5

CDR3aa: CASSLDGGASGELFF
CDR3nt: TGTGCCAGCAGTTTAGATGGTGGAGCCTCCGGGGAGCTGTTTTTT
abundance: -
d_gene: -
v_gene: TRBV12-3/TRBV12-4
j_gene: TRBJ2-2

CDR3aa: CASSTTGAGTYEQYF
CDR3nt: TGTGCCAGCAGTACAACAGGGGCGGGGACCTACGAGCAGTACTTC
abundance: many
d_gene: -
v_gene: TRBV27
j_gene: TRBJ2-7

CDR3aa: CATSREGFGQGETQYF
CDR3nt: TGTGCCACCAGCAGAGAAGGGTTCGGGCAGGGGGAAACCCAGTACTTC
abundance: many
d_gene: TRBD1
v_gene: TRBV15
j_gene: TRBJ2-5

CDR3aa: CVSSPPPQRDSYGYTF
CDR3nt: TGTGTCAGCAGCCCGCCACCCCAACGGGACAGCTATGGCTACACCTTC
abundance: few
d_gene: TRBD1
v_gene: TRBV7-2
j_gene: TRBJ1-2

CDR3aa: CASSTWKDREETQYF
CDR3nt: TGTGCCAGCAGCACGTGGAAGGACAGGGAAGAGACCCAGTACTTC
abundance: many
d_gene: TRBD1
v_gene: TRBV7-9
j_gene: TRBJ2-5

CDR3aa: CASSFGTDPSYEQYF
CDR3nt: TGTGCCAGCAGCTTCGGAACCGATCCCTCCTACGAGCAGTACTTC
abundance: -
d_gene: -
v_gene: TRBV5-4
j_gene: TRBJ2-7

CDR3aa: CAISTGETEAFF
CDR3nt: TGTGCCATCAGTACAGGGGAGACTGAAGCTTTCTTT
abundance: -
d_gene: TRBD1
v_gene: TRBV10-3
j_gene: TRBJ1-1

CDR3aa: CASSDPGRNTEAFF
CDR3nt: TGCGCCAGCAGTGATCCGGGCAGGAACACTGAAGCTTTCTTT
abundance: many
d_gene: -
v_gene: TRBV10-2
j_gene: TRBJ1-1

CDR3aa: CASSLKSYGYTF
CDR3nt: TGTGCCAGCAGTTTGAAAAGCTATGGCTACACCTTC
abundance: many
d_gene: -
v_gene: TRBV28
j_gene: TRBJ1-2

CDR3aa: CASSPQDRVSSYEQYF
CDR3nt: TGTGCCAGCTCACCACAGGACAGGGTCAGCTCCTACGAGCAGTACTTC
abundance: -
d_gene: TRBD1
v_gene: TRBV18
j_gene: TRBJ2-7

CDR3aa: CASSLSPYRGTSGSYEQYF
CDR3nt: TGTGCCAGCAGCCTCTCCCCTTACAGGGGTACTAGCGGGAGTTACGAGCAGTACTTC
abundance: many
d_gene: TRBD2
v_gene: TRBV6-1
j_gene: TRBJ2-7

CDR3aa: CASSSDRGQVTQYF
CDR3nt: TGTGCCAGCAGCTCAGACAGGGGGCAGGTGACCCAGTACTTC
abundance: many
d_gene: TRBD1
v_gene: TRBV7-2
j_gene: TRBJ2-5

CDR3aa: CASSLVGTDQETQYF
CDR3nt: TGTGCCAGCAGCTTAGTCGGGACGGACCAAGAGACCCAGTACTTC
abundance: many
d_gene: -
v_gene: TRBV11-3
j_gene: TRBJ2-5

CDR3aa: CAISEGREQYF
CDR3nt: TGTGCCATCAGTGAGGGGAGGGAGCAGTACTTC
abundance: -
d_gene: -
v_gene: TRBV10-3
j_gene: TRBJ2-7

CDR3aa: CASSFAGQGKNYGYTF
CDR3nt: TGTGCCAGCAGTTTCGCGGGACAGGGAAAAAACTATGGCTACACCTTC
abundance: many
d_gene: TRBD1
v_gene: TRBV28
j_gene: TRBJ1-2

CDR3aa: CSARAGGPETQYF
CDR3nt: TGCAGTGCTAGAGCGGGAGGGCCAGAGACCCAGTACTTC
abundance: many
d_gene: TRBD2
v_gene: TRBV20-1
j_gene: TRBJ2-5

CDR3aa: CSAWDTSRETQYF
CDR3nt: TGCAGTGCGTGGGACACAAGTAGGGAGACCCAGTACTTC
abundance: -
d_gene: -
v_gene: TRBV20-1
j_gene: TRBJ2-5

CDR3aa: CASSQVAGDQPQHF
CDR3nt: TGCGCCAGCAGCCAAGTGGCAGGCGATCAGCCCCAGCATTTT
abundance: few
d_gene: -
v_gene: TRBV4-1
j_gene: TRBJ1-5

CDR3aa: CSVPGQGVTGELFF
CDR3nt: TGCAGCGTTCCGGGACAGGGAGTCACCGGGGAGCTGTTTTTT
abundance: few
d_gene: TRBD1
v_gene: TRBV29-1
j_gene: TRBJ2-2

CDR3aa: CASSQALGYEQYF
CDR3nt: TGTGCCAGCAGCCAAGCCCTCGGCTACGAGCAGTACTTC
abundance: many
d_gene: -
v_gene: TRBV16
j_gene: TRBJ2-7

CDR3aa: CAISGQQGRGTEAFF
CDR3nt: TGTGCCATCAGTGGCCAGCAGGGTAGGGGGACTGAAGCTTTCTTT
abundance: -
d_gene: -
v_gene: TRBV10-3
j_gene: TRBJ1-1

CDR3aa: CATFLQGSGNTIYF
CDR3nt: TGTGCCACCTTCTTACAGGGCTCTGGAAACACCATATATTTT
abundance: -
d_gene: -
v_gene: TRBV7-9
j_gene: TRBJ1-3

CDR3aa: CASSTSGQGSGYTF
CDR3nt: TGTGCCAGTAGTACCTCCGGACAGGGTTCTGGCTACACCTTC
abundance: -
d_gene: TRBD1
v_gene: TRBV19
j_gene: TRBJ1-2

CDR3aa: CASSLGVGTDTQYF
CDR3nt: TGTGCCAGCAGTTTGGGAGTCGGCACAGATACGCAGTATTTT
abundance: -
d_gene: -
v_gene: TRBV12-3/TRBV12-4
j_gene: TRBJ2-3

CDR3aa: CANSLSRDFTDTQYF
CDR3nt: TGTGCCAACAGCTTGTCCCGGGACTTTACAGATACGCAGTATTTT
abundance: -
d_gene: -
v_gene: TRBV7-3
j_gene: TRBJ2-3

CDR3aa: CASRVERGARGDNEKLFF
CDR3nt: TGTGCCAGCAGAGTTGAGAGAGGGGCCAGGGGAGACAATGAAAAACTGTTTTTT
abundance: -
d_gene: -
v_gene: TRBV5-8
j_gene: TRBJ1-4

CDR3aa: CASSQLAGLNTGELFF
CDR3nt: TGTGCCAGCAGCCAACTAGCGGGACTGAACACCGGGGAGCTGTTTTTT
abundance: few
d_gene: TRBD2
v_gene: TRBV4-2
j_gene: TRBJ2-2

CDR3aa: CSASTTGNNQPQHF
CDR3nt: TGCAGTGCTAGTACGACAGGGAACAATCAGCCCCAGCATTTT
abundance: few
d_gene: TRBD1
v_gene: TRBV20-1
j_gene: TRBJ1-5

CDR3aa: CASSFLRQVSYSYNSPLHF
CDR3nt: TGTGCCAGCAGTTTCCTGAGACAGGTCTCTTACTCCTATAATTCACCCCTCCACTTT
abundance: -
d_gene: -
v_gene: TRBV27
j_gene: TRBJ1-6

CDR3aa: CASSPEPYGYTF
CDR3nt: TGTGCCAGCAGCCCAGAACCATATGGCTACACCTTC
abundance: many
d_gene: -
v_gene: TRBV3-1
j_gene: TRBJ1-2

CDR3aa: CASSLGGGYEQYF
CDR3nt: TGTGCCAGCAGTTTGGGGGGGGGCTACGAGCAGTACTTC
abundance: many
d_gene: TRBD2
v_gene: TRBV12-3/TRBV12-4
j_gene: TRBJ2-7

CDR3aa: CASSSGFTEAFF
CDR3nt: TGCGCCAGCAGTTCGGGGTTCACTGAAGCTTTCTTT
abundance: few
d_gene: -
v_gene: TRBV19
j_gene: TRBJ1-1

CDR3aa: CASSIMERPQHF
CDR3nt: TGTGCCAGTAGTATAATGGAAAGGCCCCAGCATTTT
abundance: -
d_gene: -
v_gene: TRBV19
j_gene: TRBJ1-5

CDR3aa: CSASVGGQGTFYEQYF
CDR3nt: TGCAGTGCCAGCGTCGGGGGACAGGGGACTTTTTACGAGCAGTACTTC
abundance: -
d_gene: TRBD1
v_gene: TRBV20-1
j_gene: TRBJ2-7

CDR3aa: CASSQDPRTSGDYEQYF
CDR3nt: TGTGCCAGCAGCCAAGATCCGAGAACTAGCGGAGACTACGAGCAGTACTTC
abundance: few
d_gene: TRBD2
v_gene: TRBV14
j_gene: TRBJ2-7

CDR3aa: CASSFRQGGETQYF
CDR3nt: TGTGCCAGCAGTTTCAGGCAGGGTGGGGAGACCCAGTACTTC
abundance: many
d_gene: -
v_gene: TRBV12-3/TRBV12-4
j_gene: TRBJ2-5

CDR3aa: CASTSSVSSQPQHF
CDR3nt: TGCGCCTCGACCTCCTCAGTTTCCAGTCAGCCCCAGCATTTT
abundance: many
d_gene: -
v_gene: TRBV10-2
j_gene: TRBJ1-5

CDR3aa: CASSRTGHSDYEQYF
CDR3nt: TGTGCCAGCAGCAGAACAGGGCATTCGGACTACGAGCAGTACTTC
abundance: -
d_gene: -
v_gene: TRBV3-1
j_gene: TRBJ2-7

CDR3aa: CATSRDRGQRETQYF
CDR3nt: TGTGCCACCAGCAGGGACAGGGGGCAGCGAGAGACCCAGTACTTC
abundance: -
d_gene: TRBD1
v_gene: TRBV15
j_gene: TRBJ2-5

CDR3aa: CASSPLDRVDYEQYF
CDR3nt: TGTGCCAGCAGCCCTTTAGACAGGGTCGACTACGAGCAGTACTTC
abundance: many
d_gene: TRBD1
v_gene: TRBV28
j_gene: TRBJ2-7

CDR3aa: CASGQGTVGINSPLHF
CDR3nt: TGTGCCAGCGGTCAGGGTACGGTCGGGATTAATTCACCCCTCCACTTT
abundance: few
d_gene: -
v_gene: TRBV11-2
j_gene: TRBJ1-6

CDR3aa: CASSILGIGMNTEAFF
CDR3nt: TGTGCCAGTAGTATATTGGGCATCGGAATGAACACTGAAGCTTTCTTT
abundance: few
d_gene: -
v_gene: TRBV19
j_gene: TRBJ1-1

CDR3aa: CASGSEGGNTEAFF
CDR3nt: TGTGCCAGCGGTTCCGAGGGGGGGAACACTGAAGCTTTCTTT
abundance: -
d_gene: -
v_gene: TRBV5-4
j_gene: TRBJ1-1

CDR3aa: CASSPGSGNTEAFF
CDR3nt: TGTGCCAGCTCACCGGGGTCAGGGAACACTGAAGCTTTCTTT
abundance: few
d_gene: -
v_gene: TRBV18
j_gene: TRBJ1-1

CDR3aa: CASSQGQGFPMNTEAFF
CDR3nt: TGCGCCAGCAGCCAAGGACAGGGGTTCCCCATGAACACTGAAGCTTTCTTT
abundance: once
d_gene: TRBD1
v_gene: TRBV4-1
j_gene: TRBJ1-1

CDR3aa: CASSFSEGGPGYNEQFF
CDR3nt: TGTGCCAGCAGTTTCTCTGAGGGAGGGCCAGGATACAATGAGCAGTTCTTC
abundance: -
d_gene: TRBD2
v_gene: TRBV27
j_gene: TRBJ2-1

CDR3aa: CASSEELAGQETQYF
CDR3nt: TGTGCCAGCAGTGAAGAACTAGCGGGGCAAGAGACCCAGTACTTC
abundance: few
d_gene: TRBD2
v_gene: TRBV6-1
j_gene: TRBJ2-5

CDR3aa: CASSEGRVGNNEQFF
CDR3nt: TGTGCCAGCAGTGAGGGGAGGGTGGGGAACAATGAGCAGTTCTTC
abundance: many
d_gene: TRBD2
v_gene: TRBV2
j_gene: TRBJ2-1

CDR3aa: CASSFAGLVYEQYF
CDR3nt: TGTGCCAGCAGTTTCGCGGGACTCGTGTACGAGCAGTACTTC
abundance: many
d_gene: -
v_gene: TRBV28
j_gene: TRBJ2-7

CDR3aa: CASKLRPSGGDEQFF
CDR3nt: TGTGCCAGCAAACTAAGGCCTAGCGGGGGAGATGAGCAGTTCTTC
abundance: -
d_gene: TRBD2
v_gene: TRBV7-2
j_gene: TRBJ2-1

CDR3aa: CATTWTVNTEAFF
CDR3nt: TGTGCCACTACCTGGACAGTGAACACTGAAGCTTTCTTT
abundance: many
d_gene: -
v_gene: TRBV5-5
j_gene: TRBJ1-1